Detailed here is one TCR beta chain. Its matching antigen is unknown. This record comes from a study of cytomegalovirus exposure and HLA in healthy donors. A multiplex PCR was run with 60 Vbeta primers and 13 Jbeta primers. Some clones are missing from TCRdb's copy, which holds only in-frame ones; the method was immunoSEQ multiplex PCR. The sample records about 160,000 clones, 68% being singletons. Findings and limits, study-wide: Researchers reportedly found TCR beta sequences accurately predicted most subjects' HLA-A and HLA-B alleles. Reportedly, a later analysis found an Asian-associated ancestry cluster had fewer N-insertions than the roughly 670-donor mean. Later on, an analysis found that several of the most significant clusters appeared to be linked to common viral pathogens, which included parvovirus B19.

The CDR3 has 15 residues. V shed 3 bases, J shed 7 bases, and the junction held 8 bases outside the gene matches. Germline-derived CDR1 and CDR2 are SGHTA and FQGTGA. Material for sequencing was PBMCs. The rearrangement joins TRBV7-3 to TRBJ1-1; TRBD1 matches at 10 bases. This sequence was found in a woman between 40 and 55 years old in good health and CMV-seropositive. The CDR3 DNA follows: TGTGCCAGCAGCTTGTCCGGGACAGGGGTTGATGAAGCTTTCTTT. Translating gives CASSLSGTGVDEAFF.